Listed below are T cell receptor beta chains from one sample, sequenced in a study of shared clonotypes between healthy human individuals. Assay used: immunoSEQ multiplex PCR; TCRdb lists only in-frame clones, some missing. The profile shows more than 2 million clones, around 95% of them singletons. Sequenced sample: naive CD4+ T cells sorted from blood. Receptor source: a man younger than 30 in good health. CDR3s include the opening cysteine and the closing phenylalanine or tryptophan. D genes are given only for firm matches. Only part of the rows carry a size: once, few, many, or a class if the clone is expanded.

v_gene: TRBV10-2; j_gene: TRBJ2-3; abundance: .; d_gene: .; CDR3nt: TGCGCCAGCAGTTTTAACGGAGCTAGCACAGATACGCAGTATTTT; CDR3aa: CASSFNGASTDTQYF
v_gene: TRBV6-1; j_gene: TRBJ2-7; abundance: once; d_gene: TRBD1; CDR3nt: TGTGCCAGCAGTACGACAGGGGGCTTACACGAGCAGTACTTC; CDR3aa: CASSTTGGLHEQYF
v_gene: TRBV4-1; j_gene: TRBJ2-1; abundance: .; d_gene: .; CDR3nt: TGCGCCAGCAGCCAAGATCAGGGGGGAAGTGAGCAGTTCTTC; CDR3aa: CASSQDQGGSEQFF
v_gene: TRBV4-1; j_gene: TRBJ2-1; abundance: .; d_gene: TRBD2; CDR3nt: TGCGCCAGCAGCCCCCCAGCGGGGGTCCCGGGGGAGCAGTTCTTC; CDR3aa: CASSPPAGVPGEQFF
v_gene: TRBV19; j_gene: TRBJ2-7; abundance: once; d_gene: .; CDR3nt: TGTGCCTCGGCGTGGGGTTCTATGGGCGAGCAGTACTTC; CDR3aa: CASAWGSMGEQYF
v_gene: TRBV28; j_gene: TRBJ2-4; abundance: .; d_gene: .; CDR3nt: TGTGCCAGCAGTTGGGACCCAGCCAAAAACATTCAGTACTTC; CDR3aa: CASSWDPAKNIQYF
v_gene: TRBV10-3; j_gene: TRBJ1-1; abundance: .; d_gene: TRBD1; CDR3nt: TGTGCCATCAGTGGGGGACAGGGATTTACTGAAGCTTTCTTT; CDR3aa: CAISGGQGFTEAFF
v_gene: TRBV15; j_gene: TRBJ1-2; abundance: .; d_gene: .; CDR3nt: TGTGCCACCAGCAGAGGGGGCGGCTATGGCTACACCTTC; CDR3aa: CATSRGGGYGYTF
v_gene: TRBV6-5; j_gene: TRBJ2-2; abundance: .; d_gene: TRBD1; CDR3nt: TGTGCCAGCAGCCGACAGGGGAACACCGGGGAGCTGTTTTTT; CDR3aa: CASSRQGNTGELFF
v_gene: TRBV5-1; j_gene: TRBJ1-2; abundance: .; d_gene: .; CDR3nt: TGCGCCAGCAGCTTGGGGAACTATGGCTACACCTTC; CDR3aa: CASSLGNYGYTF
v_gene: TRBV10-3; j_gene: TRBJ2-1; abundance: .; d_gene: .; CDR3nt: TGTGCCATCAGATCCACAGGTGGGGATGAGCAGTTCTTC; CDR3aa: CAIRSTGGDEQFF
v_gene: TRBV29-1; j_gene: TRBJ2-1; abundance: .; d_gene: TRBD2; CDR3nt: TGCAGCGCCGGTAGCGGGATCTCCTACAATGAGCAGTTCTTC; CDR3aa: CSAGSGISYNEQFF
v_gene: TRBV5-1; j_gene: TRBJ1-3; abundance: .; d_gene: .; CDR3nt: TGCGCCAGCAGCTCGGGGGCGCAAGCCTCTGGAAACACCATATATTTT; CDR3aa: CASSSGAQASGNTIYF
v_gene: TRBV19; j_gene: TRBJ2-7; abundance: .; d_gene: TRBD2; CDR3nt: TGTGCCAGTAGCCCCGGGACTAGCGGAACCTACGAGCAGTACTTC; CDR3aa: CASSPGTSGTYEQYF
v_gene: TRBV4-1; j_gene: TRBJ1-4; abundance: .; d_gene: .; CDR3nt: TGCGCCAGCAGCCCCCTCCTGGTATTGGTAGGTGGTGAAAAACTGTTTTTT; CDR3aa: CASSPLLVLVGGEKLFF
v_gene: TRBV5-1; j_gene: TRBJ2-1; abundance: .; d_gene: .; CDR3nt: TGCGCCAGCAGCTTGGACCTCAATGAGCAGTTCTTC; CDR3aa: CASSLDLNEQFF
v_gene: TRBV7-2; j_gene: TRBJ1-2; abundance: .; d_gene: .; CDR3nt: TGTGCCAGCACCTACCAGAACAGGGACGAGGATGGCTACACCTTC; CDR3aa: CASTYQNRDEDGYTF
v_gene: TRBV11-2; j_gene: TRBJ2-1; abundance: .; d_gene: .; CDR3nt: TGTGCCAGCAGCTTAGTGGGCCAATACAATGAGCAGTTCTTC; CDR3aa: CASSLVGQYNEQFF
v_gene: TRBV29-1; j_gene: TRBJ2-2; abundance: .; d_gene: .; CDR3nt: TGCAGCGGTAGTAACACCGGGGAGCTGTTTTTT; CDR3aa: CSGSNTGELFF
v_gene: TRBV6-5; j_gene: TRBJ1-2; abundance: .; d_gene: TRBD1; CDR3nt: TGTGCCAGCAGTCCAGGGACAGGGGGGAGGGGCTACACCTTC; CDR3aa: CASSPGTGGRGYTF
v_gene: TRBV7-8; j_gene: TRBJ1-5; abundance: .; d_gene: .; CDR3nt: TGTGCCAGCAGCTTAGATAAAGTAAGCCCGTCTGGGTATAGCAATCAGCCCCAGCATTTT; CDR3aa: CASSLDKVSPSGYSNQPQHF
v_gene: TRBV9; j_gene: TRBJ2-5; abundance: few; d_gene: TRBD2; CDR3nt: TGTGCCAGCAGCGTTGGGACTAGCGGCATAGAGACCCAGTACTTC; CDR3aa: CASSVGTSGIETQYF
v_gene: TRBV25-1; j_gene: TRBJ1-5; abundance: .; d_gene: TRBD1; CDR3nt: TGTGCCAGCGGTCATAGGACAGGGGGCTATCAGCCCCAGCATTTT; CDR3aa: CASGHRTGGYQPQHF
v_gene: TRBV7-2; j_gene: TRBJ2-1; abundance: .; d_gene: .; CDR3nt: TGTGCCAGCAGCTTGTCGGGAGAGGCCTACAATGAGCAGTTCTTC; CDR3aa: CASSLSGEAYNEQFF
v_gene: TRBV7-9; j_gene: TRBJ1-3; abundance: .; d_gene: .; CDR3nt: TGTGCCAGCAGTGAAGACACGGCGGTTTTCGGAAACACCATATATTTT; CDR3aa: CASSEDTAVFGNTIYF
v_gene: TRBV7-9; j_gene: TRBJ1-3; abundance: .; d_gene: TRBD1; CDR3nt: TGTGCCAGCAGCTTTAGGGGGCTCTCTGGAAACACCATATATTTT; CDR3aa: CASSFRGLSGNTIYF
v_gene: TRBV6-1; j_gene: TRBJ2-7; abundance: .; d_gene: .; CDR3nt: TGTGCCAGCAGTAAAAGGGGCCCCTACGAGCAGTACTTC; CDR3aa: CASSKRGPYEQYF
v_gene: TRBV23-1; j_gene: TRBJ2-4; abundance: .; d_gene: TRBD1; CDR3nt: TGCGCCAGCAGTCAATGGAATGACAGGGCCATCTTC; CDR3aa: CASSQWNDRAIF
v_gene: TRBV29-1; j_gene: TRBJ1-2; abundance: .; d_gene: .; CDR3nt: TGCAGCGTTGATACCGGGACCGGCATTGGCTACACCTTC; CDR3aa: CSVDTGTGIGYTF
v_gene: TRBV11-2; j_gene: TRBJ1-1; abundance: .; d_gene: .; CDR3nt: TGTGCCAGCAGCTTAGGCGGACCCGTCACTGAAGCTTTCTTT; CDR3aa: CASSLGGPVTEAFF
v_gene: TRBV30; j_gene: TRBJ1-4; abundance: .; d_gene: .; CDR3nt: TGTGCCTGGGGGTCTCGGCAGACAACTAATGAAAAACTGTTTTTT; CDR3aa: CAWGSRQTTNEKLFF
v_gene: TRBV18; j_gene: TRBJ2-7; abundance: .; d_gene: .; CDR3nt: TGTGCCAGCTCACCATTAACAGGACCCTACGAGCAGTACTTC; CDR3aa: CASSPLTGPYEQYF
v_gene: TRBV5-1; j_gene: TRBJ1-3; abundance: .; d_gene: .; CDR3nt: TGCGCCAGCAGCTTGCCGGGACTTGGAAACACCATATATTTT; CDR3aa: CASSLPGLGNTIYF
v_gene: TRBV11-3; j_gene: TRBJ2-7; abundance: once; d_gene: TRBD2; CDR3nt: TGTGCCAGCAGCCTAGCGGGGTCCTACGAGCAGTACTTC; CDR3aa: CASSLAGSYEQYF
v_gene: TRBV6-1; j_gene: TRBJ1-6; abundance: .; d_gene: .; CDR3nt: TGTGCCAGCAGCGTTTATGTGGAGAATTCACCCCTCCACTTT; CDR3aa: CASSVYVENSPLHF
v_gene: TRBV2; j_gene: TRBJ2-2; abundance: .; d_gene: TRBD1; CDR3nt: TGTGCCAGCAGTGGGGACAGGGGGGCCGGGGAGCTGTTTTTT; CDR3aa: CASSGDRGAGELFF
v_gene: TRBV10-3; j_gene: TRBJ1-1; abundance: many; d_gene: .; CDR3nt: TGTGCCATCAGTGAGTCCCAGGGGTACACTGAAGCTTTCTTT; CDR3aa: CAISESQGYTEAFF
v_gene: TRBV5-1; j_gene: TRBJ2-1; abundance: .; d_gene: .; CDR3nt: TGCGCCAGCGGACAAATCTCAGGGAATGAGCAGTTCTTC; CDR3aa: CASGQISGNEQFF
v_gene: TRBV28; j_gene: TRBJ2-7; abundance: .; d_gene: .; CDR3nt: TGTGCCAGCAGGACTACGGGGGTCTCCTACGAGCAGTACTTC; CDR3aa: CASRTTGVSYEQYF
v_gene: TRBV19; j_gene: TRBJ1-2; abundance: .; d_gene: TRBD1; CDR3nt: TGTGCCAGTAGTAGCCCGGAACAGGGGATGTATGGCTACACCTTC; CDR3aa: CASSSPEQGMYGYTF
v_gene: TRBV30; j_gene: TRBJ1-3; abundance: .; d_gene: TRBD1; CDR3nt: TGTGCCTGGAGTGGACGGACAGGGGGCGGATCTGGAAACACCATATATTTT; CDR3aa: CAWSGRTGGGSGNTIYF
v_gene: TRBV5-1; j_gene: TRBJ2-1; abundance: .; d_gene: .; CDR3nt: TGCGCCAGCAGCCCGTCTGGGAACAATGAGCAGTTCTTC; CDR3aa: CASSPSGNNEQFF
v_gene: TRBV2; j_gene: TRBJ1-6; abundance: .; d_gene: .; CDR3nt: TGTGCCAGCAGTGAGGGAGTACAGACCCTCCACTTT; CDR3aa: CASSEGVQTLHF
v_gene: TRBV11-1; j_gene: TRBJ2-5; abundance: .; d_gene: TRBD1; CDR3nt: TGTGCCAGCAGCTGCAATAAGGACAGGGTGAGGCTCACCCAAGAGACCCAGTACTTC; CDR3aa: CASSCNKDRVRLTQETQYF
v_gene: TRBV7-2; j_gene: TRBJ2-7; abundance: .; d_gene: .; CDR3nt: TGTGCCAGCAGCCCCGATCGGGACAACTCCTACGAGCAGTACTTC; CDR3aa: CASSPDRDNSYEQYF
v_gene: TRBV7-2; j_gene: TRBJ2-4; abundance: .; d_gene: TRBD1; CDR3nt: TGTGCCAGCAGCCCCATGGGGACAGGGGCTGGAAACATTCAGTACTTC; CDR3aa: CASSPMGTGAGNIQYF
v_gene: TRBV29-1; j_gene: TRBJ2-1; abundance: .; d_gene: .; CDR3nt: TGCAGCGTCCTGAACGTACGGGACTACAATGAGCAGTTCTTC; CDR3aa: CSVLNVRDYNEQFF
v_gene: TRBV10-3; j_gene: TRBJ2-7; abundance: .; d_gene: TRBD2; CDR3nt: TGTGCCATCAGTGGGGGGGGCTACGAGCAGTACTTC; CDR3aa: CAISGGGYEQYF
v_gene: TRBV19; j_gene: TRBJ2-7; abundance: .; d_gene: .; CDR3nt: TGTGCCAGTAGTTCCTCGATAGGGGAACTCTACGAGCAGTACTTC; CDR3aa: CASSSSIGELYEQYF
v_gene: TRBV6-5; j_gene: TRBJ1-1; abundance: .; d_gene: .; CDR3nt: TGTGCCAGCAGTTACACGGCGGGTACTGAAGCTTTCTTT; CDR3aa: CASSYTAGTEAFF
v_gene: TRBV7-2; j_gene: TRBJ2-3; abundance: .; d_gene: .; CDR3nt: TGTGCCAGCAGCACGGGACTCCGGGAGTATTTT; CDR3aa: CASSTGLREYF